The clone carrying this T cell receptor (beta chain) was seen once. The target antigen is unknown. The data stem from a study of cytomegalovirus exposure and HLA in healthy donors. Study-wide results and caveats: Researchers left out some V segments, among them TRBV6-2 and TRBV6-3, as indistinguishable. The authors later found HLA-associated TCR beta chains more clonally expanded than equally common others.

Germline loops: CDR1 KGHSH, CDR2 LQKENI. There are 13 residues in the CDR3. The V segment lost 8 bases and the J segment 6 bases; nucleotides outside the gene matches: 8. It was with 60 Vbeta and 13 Jbeta primers that the PCR ran. Sequencing used immunoSEQ multiplex PCR; TCRdb keeps in-frame clones, though not all of them. The repertoire includes about 86,000 clones, 79% of them detected once, and roughly 14% sits in the top ten. The source of this sequence is a woman aged 40-49 years in good health and CMV-seropositive. V usage is TRBV18 and J usage is TRBJ2-7; 9 bases are a match to TRBD1. Specimen: PBMCs. CDR3 protein: CASIRDRESEQYF. CDR3 nucleotide sequence: TGTGCCAGCATCCGGGACAGGGAATCCGAGCAGTACTTC.